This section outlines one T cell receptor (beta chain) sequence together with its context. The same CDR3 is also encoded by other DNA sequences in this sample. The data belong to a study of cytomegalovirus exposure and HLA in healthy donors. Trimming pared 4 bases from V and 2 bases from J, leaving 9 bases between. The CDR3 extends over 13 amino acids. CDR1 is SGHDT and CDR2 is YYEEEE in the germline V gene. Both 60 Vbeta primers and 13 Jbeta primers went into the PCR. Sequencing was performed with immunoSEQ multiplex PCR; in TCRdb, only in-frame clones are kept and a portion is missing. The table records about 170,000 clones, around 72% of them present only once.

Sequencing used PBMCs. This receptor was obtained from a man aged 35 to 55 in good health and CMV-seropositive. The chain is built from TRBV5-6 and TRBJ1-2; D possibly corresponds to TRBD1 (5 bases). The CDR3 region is CASSLGGNYGYTF. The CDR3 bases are TGTGCCAGCAGCCTTGGGGGGAACTATGGCTACACCTTC. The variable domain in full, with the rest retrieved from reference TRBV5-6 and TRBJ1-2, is DAGVTQSPTHLIKTRGQQVTLRCSPKSGHDTVSWYQQALGQGPQFIFQYYEEEERQRGNFPDRFSGHQFPNYSSELNVNALLLGDSALYLCASSLGGNYGYTFGSGTRLTVV.